Listed below are T cell receptor beta chains from one sample, sequenced in a study of radiation and T cells in renal cell carcinoma. The method was immunoSEQ multiplex PCR; TCRdb's version includes in-frame clones alone and lacks a portion of them. The data hold about 86,000 clones, with roughly 80% observed a single time. The material sequenced was blood, taken from a patient whose treatment included radiotherapy and nephrectomy. These receptors originate from a man aged 50-59 years with renal cell carcinoma. Both conserved end residues are part of each CDR3. A D gene is named only where the DNA matches it firmly. Rows may omit the clone size; those that give it use once, few, many or a size class.

d_call	clone_size	v_call	j_call	cdr3_aa	cdr3_nt
NA	NA	TRBV6-1	TRBJ1-2	CASSEMQGSNYGYTF	TGTGCCAGCAGTGAAATGCAGGGGAGCAACTATGGCTACACCTTC
TRBD1	NA	TRBV30	TRBJ1-2	CAWSFNGRGLGYTF	TGTGCCTGGAGTTTCAACGGAAGGGGGCTTGGCTACACCTTC
NA	NA	TRBV5-4	TRBJ2-3	CASRSGTTSDTDTQYF	TGTGCCAGCAGGTCCGGGACCACAAGCGACACAGATACGCAGTATTTT
NA	NA	TRBV27	TRBJ2-2	CASSLLPAERESRELFF	TGTGCCAGCAGTTTACTCCCTGCGGAGAGGGAGAGTCGGGAGCTGTTTTTT
NA	NA	TRBV13	TRBJ1-2	CASSLSGVGYTF	TGTGCCAGCAGCTTATCCGGGGTTGGCTACACCTTC
TRBD1	NA	TRBV19	TRBJ2-7	CASSYTGQGEDEQYF	TGTGCCAGCTCCTACACTGGACAGGGGGAGGACGAGCAGTACTTC
TRBD1	NA	TRBV2	TRBJ1-2	CASTWDRDGYTF	TGTGCCAGCACATGGGACAGGGATGGCTACACCTTC
TRBD2	NA	TRBV6-5	TRBJ2-2	CASSSSGNTGELFF	TGTGCCAGCAGTTCTAGCGGGAACACCGGGGAGCTGTTTTTT
NA	NA	TRBV2	TRBJ2-2	CATRRADNTGELFF	TGTGCCACTAGGAGGGCAGACAACACCGGGGAGCTGTTTTTT
NA	NA	TRBV6-1	TRBJ1-2	CASRNTGYGYTF	TGTGCCAGCAGAAATACAGGCTATGGCTACACCTTC
NA	NA	TRBV6-5	TRBJ1-1	CASSYRDGEAFF	TGTGCCAGCAGTTACCGGGACGGGGAAGCTTTCTTT
NA	NA	TRBV5-1	TRBJ2-1	CASSEYSRTDGGNEQFF	TGCGCCAGCAGCGAATACTCCCGGACGGACGGCGGCAATGAGCAGTTCTTC
NA	NA	TRBV14	TRBJ2-7	CASSPLAGYLSYEQYF	TGTGCCAGCAGCCCGCTCGCCGGCTATTTATCCTACGAGCAGTACTTC
NA	once	TRBV19	TRBJ2-5	CASSIGQLETQYF	TGTGCCAGTAGTATTGGTCAGTTAGAGACCCAGTACTTC
NA	NA	TRBV7-2	TRBJ2-7	CASSLTGLSHYEQYF	TGTGCCAGCAGCTTAACGGGGCTCTCCCACTACGAGCAGTACTTC
NA	NA	TRBV5-5	TRBJ1-4	CASSSRGLEEKLFF	TGTGCCAGCAGCTCTCGGGGGCTTGAGGAAAAACTGTTTTTT
TRBD1	NA	TRBV6-5	TRBJ2-5	CASRGQNQETQYF	TGTGCCAGCAGGGGACAGAACCAAGAGACCCAGTACTTC
NA	NA	TRBV5-1	TRBJ2-3	CASTGGALSTDTQYF	TGCGCCAGCACAGGAGGTGCGTTGAGCACAGATACGCAGTATTTT
NA	NA	TRBV28	TRBJ1-2	CASSFSEGRQYTF	TGTGCCAGCAGTTTTTCGGAAGGACGACAGTACACCTTC
TRBD2	NA	TRBV5-1	TRBJ2-7	CASSATSGGATEQYF	TGCGCCAGCAGCGCGACTAGCGGGGGGGCAACCGAGCAGTACTTC
TRBD1	once	TRBV6-5	TRBJ2-7	CTTMVDRSSYEQYF	TGTACCACGATGGTGGACAGGAGCTCCTACGAGCAGTACTTC
TRBD2	NA	TRBV9	TRBJ2-7	CASSQSSSGRLEQYF	TGTGCCAGCAGCCAATCCTCTAGCGGGAGGCTCGAGCAGTACTTC
NA	NA	TRBV5-8	TRBJ1-5	CASSFTTQGQPQHF	TGTGCCAGCAGCTTCACAACTCAGGGGCAGCCCCAGCATTTT
NA	NA	TRBV19	TRBJ2-5	CASSQSAETQYF	TGTGCCAGTAGTCAAAGTGCCGAGACCCAGTACTTC
NA	few	TRBV30	TRBJ1-1	CAWIPSGAEAFF	TGTGCCTGGATCCCCTCTGGGGCTGAAGCTTTCTTT
NA	NA	TRBV6-4	TRBJ1-2	CASSETPGVNYGYTF	TGTGCCAGCAGTGAGACCCCCGGAGTGAACTATGGCTACACCTTC
NA	NA	TRBV7-3	TRBJ2-5	CASSAGREETQYF	TGTGCCAGCAGCGCAGGCCGTGAAGAGACCCAGTACTTC
NA	NA	TRBV30	TRBJ2-1	CAWSREYAQFF	TGTGCCTGGAGTAGGGAATATGCGCAGTTCTTC
TRBD1	few	TRBV19	TRBJ1-1	CASSRQGPEAFF	TGTGCCAGTAGTAGACAGGGTCCTGAAGCTTTCTTT
NA	NA	TRBV15	TRBJ2-6	CATSIGEAGANVLTF	TGTGCCACCAGCATTGGAGAAGCAGGGGCCAACGTCCTGACTTTC
NA	NA	TRBV5-1	TRBJ1-2	CASSLARGADYGYTF	TGCGCCAGCAGCTTGGCCAGAGGGGCGGACTATGGCTACACCTTC
TRBD1	NA	TRBV30	TRBJ1-6	CAWSGGDSSYNSPLHF	TGTGCCTGGAGTGGGGGGGACAGCTCCTATAATTCACCCCTCCACTTT
TRBD2	few	TRBV28	TRBJ2-7	CASRLAGLGDQYF	TGTGCCAGCAGACTAGCGGGACTAGGGGACCAGTACTTC
TRBD1	NA	TRBV5-1	TRBJ2-6	CASSFYGQGSSGANVLTF	TGCGCCAGCAGCTTCTACGGACAGGGAAGCTCTGGGGCCAACGTCCTGACTTTC
NA	NA	TRBV6-1	TRBJ2-1	CASSSDNTPYNEQFF	TGTGCCAGCAGTAGCGACAATACCCCCTACAATGAGCAGTTCTTC
NA	NA	TRBV2	TRBJ1-2	CASSDTANYGYTF	TGTGCCAGCAGTGATACAGCCAACTATGGCTACACCTTC
NA	once	TRBV7-2	TRBJ1-3	CASSRDSSSGNTIYF	TGTGCCAGCAGCCGCGACTCGAGCTCTGGAAACACCATATATTTT
TRBD1	NA	TRBV6-1	TRBJ1-1	CASSASGTGGAGKFDTEAFF	TGTGCCAGCAGTGCCTCCGGGACAGGGGGCGCGGGTAAGTTCGACACTGAAGCTTTCTTT
NA	NA	TRBV7-9	TRBJ1-2	CASSLNGNGYTF	TGTGCCAGCAGCCTAAATGGGAATGGCTACACCTTC
NA	once	TRBV5-1	TRBJ2-5	CASSWTDSGQETQYF	TGCGCCAGCAGCTGGACAGATTCGGGCCAAGAGACCCAGTACTTC
NA	NA	TRBV5-4	TRBJ2-3	CASSSKGGLNTDTQYF	TGTGCCAGCAGCAGCAAAGGGGGGCTGAACACAGATACGCAGTATTTT
NA	NA	TRBV5-6	TRBJ2-1	CASERLHNEQFF	TGTGCCAGCGAAAGACTCCACAATGAGCAGTTCTTC
TRBD1	NA	TRBV9	TRBJ1-2	CASSRGQEPAYRGYTF	TGTGCCAGCAGCAGGGGACAGGAACCCGCGTACCGCGGCTACACCTTC
TRBD1	NA	TRBV7-2	TRBJ2-1	CASSLRQGNNEQFF	TGTGCCAGCAGCCTGAGACAGGGGAACAATGAGCAGTTCTTC
NA	NA	TRBV6-5	TRBJ1-1	CATSVWTHMNTEAFF	TGTGCCACCAGTGTCTGGACCCATATGAACACTGAAGCTTTCTTT
NA	NA	TRBV9	TRBJ2-7	CASSVAAVSSYEQYF	TGTGCCAGCAGCGTAGCGGCAGTTAGCTCCTACGAGCAGTACTTC
NA	NA	TRBV21-1	TRBJ1-6	CASNRFSPPQQGDNSPLHF	TGTGCCAGCAATCGATTCTCTCCCCCCCAACAGGGGGATAATTCACCCCTCCACTTT
NA	NA	TRBV5-4	TRBJ2-7	CASSRDTTYEQYF	TGTGCCAGCAGCAGGGACACCACCTACGAGCAGTACTTC
NA	NA	TRBV6-1	TRBJ2-1	CASSVHSNEQFF	TGTGCCAGCAGTGTCCACTCCAATGAGCAGTTCTTC
TRBD2	NA	TRBV18	TRBJ2-1	CASSPASGGRKFF	TGTGCCAGCTCACCGGCTAGCGGGGGCCGGAAGTTCTTC